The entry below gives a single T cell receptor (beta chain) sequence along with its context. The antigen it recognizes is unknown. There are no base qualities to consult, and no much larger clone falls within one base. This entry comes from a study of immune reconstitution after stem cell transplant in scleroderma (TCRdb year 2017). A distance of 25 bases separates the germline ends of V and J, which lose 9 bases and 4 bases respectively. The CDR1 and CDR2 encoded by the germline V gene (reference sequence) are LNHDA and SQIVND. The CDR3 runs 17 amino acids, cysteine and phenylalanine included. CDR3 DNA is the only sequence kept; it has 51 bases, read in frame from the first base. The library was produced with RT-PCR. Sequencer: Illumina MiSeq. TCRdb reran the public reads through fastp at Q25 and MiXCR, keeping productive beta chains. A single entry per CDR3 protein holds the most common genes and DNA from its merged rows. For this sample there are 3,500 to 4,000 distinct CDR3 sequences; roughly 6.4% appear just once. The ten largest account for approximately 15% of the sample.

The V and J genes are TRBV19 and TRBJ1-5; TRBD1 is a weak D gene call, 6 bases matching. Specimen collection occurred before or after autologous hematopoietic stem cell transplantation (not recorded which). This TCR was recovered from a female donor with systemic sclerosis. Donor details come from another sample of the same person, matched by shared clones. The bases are TGTGCCAGCCGGGTTAAGGGGCAGGGGCGAAATAATCAGCCCCAGCATTTT. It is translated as CASRVKGQGRNNQPQHF.